This T cell receptor (beta chain) was identified during a study of blood T cells in healthy people across ages. Points from the study as a whole: In older individuals, TCR beta diversity per million T cells was lower, falling roughly linearly with age. Naive CD4+ cells and diversity were both higher in long-lived donors than in aged donors.

Remarks on this clonotype: The antigen remains undetermined. A much larger clone differs by one base, so this may be a read error.

Alongside a J-beta primer mix, a sample-barcoded 5' primer served in a second PCR lasting roughly 7 to 11 cycles. Tags on each cDNA molecule came from a template-switch adaptor with 12 random nucleotides. TCRdb recomputed calls from the 5' RACE reads with MiXCR, one row per CDR3 protein. The table includes more than 800,000 distinct CDR3 sequences, under 30% detected once. The germline gives CDR1 MNHEY, CDR2 SVGEGT. Trimming left V 0 bases short and J 4 bases short, with 9 bases between. The CDR3 length is 14 residues. Sequenced input: blood. The chain carries TRBV6-2 or TRBV6-3 and TRBJ1-2, with unresolved D. The source of this sequence is a woman older than 75 in good health. CDR3 sequence: CASSYSVGVYGYTF. The CDR3 nucleotides are TGTGCCAGCAGTTACTCTGTAGGTGTCTATGGCTACACCTTC.